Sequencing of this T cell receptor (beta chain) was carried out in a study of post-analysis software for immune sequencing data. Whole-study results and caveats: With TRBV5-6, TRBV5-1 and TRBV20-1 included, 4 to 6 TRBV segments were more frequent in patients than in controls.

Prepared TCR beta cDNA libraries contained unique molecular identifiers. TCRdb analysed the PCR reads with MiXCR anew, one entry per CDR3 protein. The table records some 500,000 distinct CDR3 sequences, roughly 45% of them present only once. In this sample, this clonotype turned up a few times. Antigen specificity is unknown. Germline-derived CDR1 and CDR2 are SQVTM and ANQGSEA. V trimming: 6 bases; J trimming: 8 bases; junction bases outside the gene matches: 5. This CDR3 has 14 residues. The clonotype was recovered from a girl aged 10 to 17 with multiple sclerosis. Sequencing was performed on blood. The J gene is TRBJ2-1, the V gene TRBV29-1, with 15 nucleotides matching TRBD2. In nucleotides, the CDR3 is TGCAGCGTCGCAGGACTAGCGGGAGGGCATGAGCAGTTCTTC. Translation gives CSVAGLAGGHEQFF.